This note documents a single T cell receptor (beta chain) sequence. This entry comes from a study of T cell changes during pregnancy in multiple sclerosis. Profiled with immunoSEQ multiplex PCR; TCRdb holds only in-frame clones, not every one. The sample shows about 47,000 clones, about 91% of them seen only once. This CDR3 region has 14 residues. Between the trimmed V and J ends, which lost 9 bases and 3 bases, there was a span of 15 bases. Germline CDR1 is LNHDA and CDR2 is SQIVND (reference sequence). The TCR was taken from a female donor with multiple sclerosis, enrolled in a pregnancy study. The sample in question was peripheral blood, obtained in the third trimester of pregnancy. The rearrangement links TRBV19 to TRBJ1-3; D not certain. Written as DNA, the CDR3 is TGTGCCAGCCGCAACGGGGTGCTTGGAAACACCATATATTTT. This gives the protein CASRNGVLGNTIYF.